This TCR beta chain was captured by sequencing in a study of beta chain features in type 1 diabetes. Since all of the isolated RNA was reverse transcribed, expressed TCRB transcripts were what got sequenced. The table came from immunoSEQ multiplex PCR; TCRdb's copy has only in-frame clones and leaves some out. The sample contains 680,000 or so clones, roughly 15% of which appear only once. Naive, central memory, regulatory and stem cell-like memory cells within the CD4+ compartment were sorted using CD45RO/CCR7/CD25/CD127/CD95/CD27. Populations isolated by sorting all had purity greater than 95%. The V end lost 5 bases, the J end lost 0 bases, and 10 bases lay between the germline ends. This CDR3 comprises 14 residues. The germline V gene encodes CDR1 GTSNPN and CDR2 SVGIG (reference sequence).

Specimen: naive CD4+ T cells from blood. The receptor was isolated from a man between 18 and 29 years old in good health. The gene calls are TRBV30 and TRBJ1-4; a weak D match, TRBD1 (5 bases). CDR3: CAWGRGATNEKLFF. DNA for the CDR3: TGTGCCTGGGGACGGGGGGCAACTAATGAAAAACTGTTTTTT. The variable domain in full, with the rest retrieved from reference TRBV30 and TRBJ1-4, is SQTIHQWPATLVQPVGSPLSLECTVEGTSNPNLYWYRQAAGRGLQLLFYSVGIGQISSEVPQNLSASRPQDRQFILSSKKLLLSDSGFYLCAWGRGATNEKLFFGSGTQLSVL.